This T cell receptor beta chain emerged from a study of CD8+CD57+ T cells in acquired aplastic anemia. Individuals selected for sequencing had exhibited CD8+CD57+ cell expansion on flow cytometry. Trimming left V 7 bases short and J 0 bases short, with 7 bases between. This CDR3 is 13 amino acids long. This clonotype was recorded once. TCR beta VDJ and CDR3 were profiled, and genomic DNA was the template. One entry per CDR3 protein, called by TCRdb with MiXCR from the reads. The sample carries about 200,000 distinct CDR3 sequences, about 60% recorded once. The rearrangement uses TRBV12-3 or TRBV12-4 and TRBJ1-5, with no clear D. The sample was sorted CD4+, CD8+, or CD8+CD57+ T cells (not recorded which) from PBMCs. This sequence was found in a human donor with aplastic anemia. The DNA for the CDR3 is TGTGCCAGCACCGTAAATAGCAATCAGCCCCAGCATTTT. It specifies CASTVNSNQPQHF.